The 12 T cell receptor beta chains below all came from one sample that was sequenced in a study of T cells and Merkel cell carcinoma outcomes (dated by TCRdb to 2018 to 2021). Receptor amplification or capture employed the immunoSEQ multiplex PCR assay. The immuneACCESS repertoire file appears here via TCRdb, limited to in-frame rearrangements. These files lack a portion of the clones; in checked studies, under half of the deficit traces to unresolved V genes, and the cause of the others is not known. In all, the sample holds approximately 7,000 clones, and roughly 91% of those were seen once. The top ten clones comprise approximately 2.6% of the sample. Input material: tumor tissue from Merkel cell carcinoma. These receptors came from a human donor with Merkel cell carcinoma.

This chain joins TRBV10-1 and TRBJ2-3; the match to TRBD2 covers 12 bases. The junction had 8 bases not matched to a gene; V was cut back by 5 bases and J by 5 bases. The CDR3 loop spans 16 amino acids. Germline CDR1 is WNHNN and CDR2 is SYGVQD (reference sequence). The CDR3 protein is CASSFGLAGKGDTQYF. In nucleotides, the CDR3 is TGCGCCAGCAGTTTCGGACTAGCGGGGAAGGGAGATACGCAGTATTTT.

The chain is built from TRBV29-1 and TRBJ2-1, with D perhaps matching TRBD1 (5 bases). Germline V gives CDR1 SQVTM, CDR2 ANQGSEA. CDR3 length: 14 residues. Trimming took off 3 bases at V and 3 bases at J, with 12 bases between the two ends. The CDR3 DNA is TGCAGCGTTGAGCCAGGGAACCGCTACAATGAGCAGTTCTTC. This codes for CSVEPGNRYNEQFF.

This CDR3 reads CASSSSGGNQPQHF. DNA of the CDR3: TGCGCCAGCAGCTCCTCAGGTGGCAATCAGCCCCAGCATTTT. The chain uses TRBV4-1 and TRBJ1-5; D unresolved. Trimming cost V 5 bases and J 2 bases, with 10 bases left between them. Germline V CDR1 and CDR2: MGHRA, YSYEKL. The CDR3 totals 14 residues.

CDR3 nucleotides: TGTGCCAGCAGTGAAGGGACTAGCGGGAGAAACTACGAGCAGTACTTC. Protein product: CASSEGTSGRNYEQYF. V gene TRBV6-1 combines with J gene TRBJ2-7, with TRBD2 matching 13 bases. V shed 1 base, J shed 3 bases, and the junction held 3 bases outside the gene matches. The CDR3 is 16 residues long. CDR1 is MNHNS and CDR2 is SASEGT in the germline V gene.

The CDR3 sequence is CTSSQARVSWGQSNQPQHF. The CDR3, as DNA: TGCACCAGCAGCCAAGCTCGGGTTTCCTGGGGACAGAGCAATCAGCCCCAGCATTTT. V gene TRBV1 combines with J gene TRBJ1-5; the tabulated D call, TRBD1, remains unverified against the DNA. TRBV1 is noted as a pseudogene. The CDR3 consists of 19 residues.

The J gene is TRBJ2-1, the V gene TRBV4-3, with TRBD2 as a possible D gene (5 bases). The CDR3 is made up of 17 amino acids. The ends were cut back, 4 bases at V and 6 bases at J, with 22 bases in the middle. The germline gives CDR1 LGHNA, CDR2 YSLEER. The CDR3 spells CASSPRAMGPWANEQFF. CDR3 in DNA: TGCGCCAGCAGCCCGAGGGCTATGGGCCCGTGGGCCAATGAGCAGTTCTTC.

The rearrangement joins TRBV7-9 to TRBJ2-1, with D unresolved. Looked up from germline, CDR1 is SEHNR and CDR2 is FQNEAQ (reference sequence). This CDR3 comprises 14 residues. V shed 3 bases and J shed 4 bases, with 10 bases lying between them. CDR3 protein: CASSFGQDYNEQFF. The CDR3 nucleotides are TGTGCCAGCAGCTTTGGGCAAGATTACAATGAGCAGTTCTTC.

This clone was observed a single time. The chain has TRBV9 and TRBJ2-2; D ambiguous. The CDR3 has 15 amino acids. V dropped 1 base and J dropped 0 bases, with 7 bases sitting between them. Germline loops: CDR1 SGDLS, CDR2 YYNGEE. The CDR3 sequence: CASSVSLANTGELFF. CDR3 nucleotides: TGTGCCAGCAGCGTAAGTCTGGCGAACACCGGGGAGCTGTTTTTT. The full variable domain, completed using reference TRBV9 and TRBJ2-2, is DSGVTQTPKHLITATGQRVTLRCSPRSGDLSVYWYQQSLDQGLQFLIQYYNGEERAKGNILERFSAQQFPDLHSELNLSSLELGDSALYFCASSVSLANTGELFFGEGSRLTVL.

The rearrangement joins TRBV11-2 to TRBJ2-7; 11 nucleotides agree with TRBD2. The CDR3 runs 17 residues. With 2 bases clipped from V and 3 bases from J, the junction kept 9 bases outside the gene matches. Germline V gives CDR1 SGHAT, CDR2 FQNNGV. The CDR3 DNA sequence: TGTGCCAGCAGCTTAACCCCACTAGCGGGGGTACTCTACGAGCAGTACTTC. Translation: CASSLTPLAGVLYEQYF. Drawing the rest from reference TRBV11-2 and TRBJ2-7, the complete variable domain is EAGVAQSPRYKIIEKRQSVAFWCNPISGHATLYWYQQILGQGPKLLIQFQNNGVVDDSQLPKDRFSAERLKGVDSTLKIQPAKLEDSAVYLCASSLTPLAGVLYEQYFGPGTRLTVT.

The V gene is TRBV18, the J gene TRBJ2-3; TRBD1 agrees at 9 bases. This CDR3 comprises 14 residues. Germline V gene sequence: CDR1 KGHSH, CDR2 LQKENI. With 5 bases clipped from V and 8 bases from J, the junction kept 8 bases outside the gene matches. The CDR3 DNA sequence: TGTGCCAGCTCAGAGGGGACAGGGCTGGTTACGCAGTATTTT. It is translated as CASSEGTGLVTQYF.

This chain links TRBV6-5 with TRBJ1-1; D uncertain. Per germline, CDR1 MNHEY and CDR2 SVGAGI. The CDR3 extends over 13 amino acids. Deletions cut 2 bases from V and 0 bases from J, with 4 bases between. DNA of the CDR3: TGTGCCAGCAGTTACAGGTTGAACACTGAAGCTTTCTTT. Amino acid sequence: CASSYRLNTEAFF.

J is TRBJ2-1 and V is TRBV7-2; 8 bases are shared with TRBD2. The V segment lost 4 bases and the J segment 5 bases; nucleotides outside the gene matches: 7. Per germline, CDR1 SGHTA and CDR2 FQGNSA. The CDR3 is 15 amino acids. CDR3 protein: CASSSTSASDNEQFF. CDR3 bases: TGTGCCAGCAGCTCGACTAGCGCGTCGGACAATGAGCAGTTCTTC.